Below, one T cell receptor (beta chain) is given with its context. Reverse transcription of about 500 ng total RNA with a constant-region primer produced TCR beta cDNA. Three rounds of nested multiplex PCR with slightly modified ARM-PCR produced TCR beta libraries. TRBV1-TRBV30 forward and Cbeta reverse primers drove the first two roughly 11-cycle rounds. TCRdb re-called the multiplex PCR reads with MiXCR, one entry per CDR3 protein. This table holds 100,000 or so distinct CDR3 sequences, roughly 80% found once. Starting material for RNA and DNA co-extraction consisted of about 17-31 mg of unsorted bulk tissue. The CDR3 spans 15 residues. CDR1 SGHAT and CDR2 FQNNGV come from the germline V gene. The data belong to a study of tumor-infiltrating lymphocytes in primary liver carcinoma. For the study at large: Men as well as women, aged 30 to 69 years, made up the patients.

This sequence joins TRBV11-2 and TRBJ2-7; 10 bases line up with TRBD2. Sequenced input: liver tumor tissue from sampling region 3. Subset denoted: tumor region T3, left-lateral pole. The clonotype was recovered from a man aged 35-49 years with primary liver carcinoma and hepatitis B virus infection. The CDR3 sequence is CISNLEASGSHEQYF. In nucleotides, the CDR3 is TGTATCAGCAACTTAGAAGCTAGCGGGAGCCACGAGCAGTACTTC.